This entry is about one TCR beta chain. Antigen unknown. As for time point: cycle 4 day 1 (C4D1), after 5 to 7 weeks of nivolumab. Each and every patient relapsed after autologous stem cell transplantation, and patients got differing brentuximab vedotin exposure. Using magnetic negative selection, the CD4+ T cells were separated out of thawed PBMCs. The entry originates in a study of PD-1 blockade in classical Hodgkin lymphoma. The V gene lost 6 bases and the J gene lost 7 bases, with 13 bases spanning the gap. CDR1 is ENHRY and CDR2 is SYGVKD in the germline V gene. This CDR3 contains 13 residues. General study findings and limits: CD8+ TCR diversity did not rise significantly by C4D1, unlike CD4+.

Assay used: immunoSEQ multiplex PCR; TCRdb lists only in-frame clones, some missing. The data hold 34,000 or so clones, with about 90% observed a single time. The specimen was CD4+ T cells from blood, collected before the fourth cycle of nivolumab. The rearrangement joins TRBV10-3 to TRBJ1-3; D not certain. This clonotype was obtained from a human donor with classical Hodgkin lymphoma. The CDR3 sequence is CAISGSDGNTIYF. In DNA form, the CDR3 reads TGTGCCATCAGCGGTTCGGATGGGAACACCATATATTTT.